This TCR beta chain appears in the sequencing data of a study of cytomegalovirus exposure and HLA in healthy donors. Points on this clone: Antigen specificity is unknown.

A multiplex PCR was run with 60 Vbeta primers and 13 Jbeta primers. Profiled with immunoSEQ multiplex PCR; TCRdb holds only in-frame clones, not every one. The data hold about 89,000 clones, with roughly three quarters observed a single time. General study results and limits: As a later analysis showed, a missense DCLRE1C variant was linked to trimming of TCR beta V- and J-genes.

The sequence derives from a man aged 25 to 40 in good health and CMV-seronegative. The specimen was PBMCs.

The CDR3 protein is CSVGTGEAFF. CDR3 nucleotides: TGCAGCGTTGGGACAGGCGAAGCTTTCTTT. The chain joins TRBV29-1 to TRBJ1-1; 7 nucleotides match TRBD1. CDR3 length equals 10 residues. Germline V gene sequence: CDR1 SQVTM, CDR2 ANQGSEA. Trimming took 4 bases from V and 8 from J; bases not matched to a gene: 1.